This T cell receptor beta chain was observed in a study of T cell responses to AZD1222 COVID-19 vaccine. The wider study: Timing groups of about 4 and about 12 weeks for second doses were pooled.

TCRdb keeps only in-frame clones here, not all; method: immunoSEQ multiplex PCR. The sample includes tens of thousands of clones, around 80% of them seen just once. Germline values: CDR1 SGHRS, CDR2 YFSETQ. The CDR3 is made up of 14 amino acids. In its sample, this clone was seen a few times. Its specificity is not known. One end of the junction fails to match germline, which may point to a read error. Study observations and caveats: In the spike-specific TCR repertoire, nearly half reportedly target unmutated variant regions. Vaccine-related CD4 TCRs covered spike, predominating at 160-218 and 743-854.

The receptor was isolated from an adult in good health. This chain uses TRBV5-1 with TRBJ2-7, with 13 positions matching TRBD2. This sample comprised peripheral blood, obtained on day 0 of AZD1222 vaccination. CDR3 loop: CASSSGTSGVWANF. The CDR3 bases are TGCGCCAGCAGCTCCGGGACTAGCGGGGTATGGGCTAACTTC.